This note documents a single T cell receptor beta chain sequence. As yet, its antigen is unknown. The protocol was immunoSEQ multiplex PCR, while the TCRdb copy is restricted to in-frame clones and leaves out a portion. The table shows more than 300,000 clones, with about 85% occurring only once. There are 20 residues in the CDR3. Germline values: CDR1 MNHEY, CDR2 SMNVEV (reference sequence). Losses at the gene ends were 6 bases for V and 0 bases for J; bases not matched to a gene: 20. The data stem from a study of Ad26.COV2.S vaccination and SARS-CoV-2 variants. Study outcomes and limitations: Higher spike-specific TCR breadth was found in vaccine recipients than in placebo recipients.

Documented treatment: about 20 received Ad26.COV2.S at low or high dose, single or two shots; roughly five received placebo; per-sample allocation not given. Collection of the samples took place on day 63 after the first injection of vaccine or placebo. Adults aged 18-55 years in Boston included the donor. This chain links TRBV27 with TRBJ2-5; 9 bases are shared with TRBD2. The TCR sequence derives from a person aged 18-65 years who received the Ad26.COV2.S COVID-19 vaccine or a placebo. The input for sequencing was peripheral blood, taken in a trial of Ad26.COV2.S vaccine versus placebo. The CDR3 protein is CASRAISASGNGRYQETQYF. The CDR3, as DNA: TGTGCCAGCAGGGCAATATCGGCTAGCGGGAATGGGCGGTACCAAGAGACCCAGTACTTC.